The 18 T cell receptor beta chains in this list originate from one sample, sequenced in a study of blood T cell repertoires in COVID-19. The repertoire was sequenced with immunoSEQ multiplex PCR; TCRdb's copy has only in-frame clones and lacks some. The sample contains about 150,000 clones, about 90% of which appear only once. Sequencing was done on a sample of peripheral blood. The receptors stem from an elderly man with acute or convalescent COVID-19.

This clone has just one count. V and J are TRBV3-1 (or the pseudogene TRBV3-2) and TRBJ1-1, with D hard to call. Per germline, CDR1 LGHDT and CDR2 YNNKEL (reference sequence). The CDR3 sequence is 13 residues long. V was cut by 1 base and J by 2 bases, with 5 bases left in between. The CDR3 DNA reads TGTGCCAGCAGCCAAGCAGTTAACACTGAAGCTTTCTTT. Protein: CASSQAVNTEAFF.

This clone was observed a few times. This chain connects TRBV4-2 to TRBJ2-4; D unclear. V shed 0 bases and J shed 8 bases, with 8 bases lying between them. CDR1 and CDR2 from the germline V gene are LGHNA and YNFKEQ. CDR3 length equals 13 residues. The CDR3 DNA reads as TGTGCCAGCAGCCAAGAGGCAACCGACATTCAGTACTTC. As protein: CASSQEATDIQYF.

The V gene is TRBV6-5, the J gene TRBJ2-2, with D possibly matching TRBD1 (5 bases). The germline CDR1 and CDR2 sequences are MNHEY and SVGAGI. The CDR3 has 13 amino acids. Trimming shortened V by 7 bases and J by 5 bases, and 11 bases separated the two germline ends. The CDR3 region is CASKQGRTGELFF. CDR3 nucleotide sequence: TGTGCCAGCAAGCAGGGCCGGACCGGGGAGCTGTTTTTT.

The rearrangement links TRBV10-1 to TRBJ2-7, with 7 bases identical to TRBD2. This CDR3 is built from 14 residues. Unmatched junction bases numbered 8, after V lost 8 bases and J lost 1 base. CDR1 is WNHNN, CDR2 SYGVQD, per germline (reference sequence). CDR3 sequence (DNA): TGCGCCAGCGCGGGACTAAGAGGGTCCTACGAGCAGTACTTC. Translated, it gives CASAGLRGSYEQYF.

Only a few counts were recorded for this clone. The V and J genes are TRBV7-3 and TRBJ2-3; 12 bases align to TRBD2. The V gene's germline CDR1 is SGHTA and CDR2 FQGTGA. CDR3 length: 13 residues. J gave up 14 bases and V 5 bases, and 8 bases lay outside the gene matches. The CDR3 DNA is TGTGCCAGCAGCCCCCAGACTAGCGGGAGTATGTATTTT. It codes for CASSPQTSGSMYF.

The gene calls are TRBV9 and TRBJ2-7, with 11 bases aligning to TRBD1. V lost 3 bases and J lost 5; bases outside the gene matches: 10. The CDR3 runs 16 residues. Germline V CDR1 and CDR2: SGDLS, YYNGEE. Written as DNA, the CDR3 is TGTGCCAGCAGCGCAACCGGGACAGGGGGTATACACGAGCAGTACTTC. This encodes CASSATGTGGIHEQYF.

The CDR3 sequence is CASSSRYEQYF. The DNA for the CDR3 is TGTGCCAGCAGTTCCCGGTACGAGCAGTACTTC. The chain employs TRBV27 and TRBJ2-7; D not resolved. This CDR3 comprises 11 residues. V gave up 4 bases and J gave up 4 bases, with 5 bases separating them. Germline CDR1 is MNHEY and CDR2 is SMNVEV (reference sequence).

This chain uses TRBV9 with TRBJ2-5; 7 positions match TRBD2. J gave up 2 bases and V 0 bases, and 7 bases lay outside the gene matches. From germline, CDR1 is SGDLS and CDR2 YYNGEE. The CDR3 loop spans 16 amino acids. CDR3 amino acids: CASSVGGAGSQETQYF. The DNA of the CDR3 is TGTGCCAGCAGCGTAGGAGGAGCGGGATCTCAAGAGACCCAGTACTTC.

V is TRBV2 and J is TRBJ1-2; possibly TRBD1 for D (5 bases). V was trimmed by 7 bases and J by 5 bases, leaving 14 bases between them. Germline lookup yields CDR1 SNHLY and CDR2 FYNNEI. The CDR3 extends over 13 amino acids. CDR3 amino acids: CASTGGERYGYTF. The CDR3, as DNA: TGTGCCAGCACCGGAGGGGAGAGGTATGGCTACACCTTC.

The chain couples TRBV20-1 to TRBJ1-2; D remains unclear. Germline CDR1 reads DFQATT; CDR2 reads SNEGSKA (reference sequence). Trimming removed 6 bases at V and 4 bases at J, with 9 bases between. CDR3 length: 11 amino acids. In nucleotides, the CDR3 is TGCAGTGCCCCGGAGGCCTATGGCTACACCTTC. Residues: CSAPEAYGYTF.

J is TRBJ2-5 and V is TRBV28; the D gene is possibly TRBD1 (6 bases). Germline values: CDR1 MDHEN, CDR2 SYDVKM. The CDR3 is 14 amino acids. V lost 6 bases to trimming and J lost 5 bases, with 16 bases between them. The CDR3 DNA reads TGTGCCAGCAGATCCCCACAGGGTCTGGAGACCCAGTACTTC. It specifies CASRSPQGLETQYF.

The chain links TRBV12-3 or TRBV12-4 to TRBJ1-1; maybe TRBD1 (5 bases). The CDR3 is 13 residues long. V was clipped by 3 bases and J by 1 base, with 6 bases between them. CDR3 region: CASSLQGNTEAFF. The CDR3 bases are TGTGCCAGCAGTTTGCAGGGGAACACTGAAGCTTTCTTT.

CDR3 region: CASTQLRDRVTNLYGYTF. The CDR3 DNA is TGTGCCAGTACTCAACTCCGGGACAGGGTAACTAATCTCTATGGCTACACCTTC. The chain recombines TRBV19 with TRBJ1-2, with 9 bases aligning to TRBD1. Trimming cost V 7 bases and J 4 bases; bases outside gene matches: 19. The germline gives CDR1 LNHDA, CDR2 SQIVND (reference sequence). The CDR3 runs to 18 residues. Complete variable domain (other parts from reference TRBV19 and TRBJ1-2): DGGITQSPKYLFRKEGQNVTLSCEQNLNHDAMYWYRQDPGQGLRLIYYSQIVNDFQKGDIAEGYSVSREKKESFPLTVTSAQKNPTAFYLCASTQLRDRVTNLYGYTFGSGTRLTVV.

The chain is built from TRBV6-5 and TRBJ2-1; TRBD1 aligns across 10 bases. Trimming at V came to 5 bases and at J to 3 bases, leaving 4 bases not matched to a gene. This CDR3 spans 15 amino acids. Germline assignment: CDR1 MNHEY and CDR2 SVGAGI. The CDR3 nucleotides read TGTGCCAGCAGTCGAGGACAGGGGGTCTACAATGAGCAGTTCTTC. Translating gives CASSRGQGVYNEQFF.

This clone was observed a few times. V and J are TRBV4-2 and TRBJ2-7; 9 bases fit TRBD1. The junction had 8 bases not matched to a gene; V was cut back by 1 base and J by 4 bases. The CDR3 sequence is 16 residues long. The germline V gene has CDR1 LGHNA and CDR2 YNFKEQ. DNA for the CDR3: TGTGCCAGCAGCCAAGTGGCGGGACAGGGTGGGTACGAGCAGTACTTC. Translating gives CASSQVAGQGGYEQYF.

The J gene is TRBJ2-3, the V gene TRBV11-3; D unclear. The V gene lost 5 bases and the J gene lost 2 bases, with 11 bases spanning the gap. This CDR3 comprises 14 residues. Germline-derived CDR1 and CDR2 are SGHNT and YENEEA. The DNA of the CDR3 is TGTGCCAGCAGCCCAAATCCAGACACAGATACGCAGTATTTT. Translation gives CASSPNPDTDTQYF.

The chain couples TRBV5-1 to TRBJ2-1; 8 positions match TRBD2. This CDR3 region has 14 residues. Unmatched junction bases numbered 8, after V lost 0 bases and J lost 12 bases. CDR1 is SGHRS, CDR2 YFSETQ, per germline. The DNA of the CDR3 is TGCGCCAGCAGCTTGGTGGTAGCGGGGTCTTTGCAGTTCTTC. Translation: CASSLVVAGSLQFF.

This clone was recorded only once. V usage is TRBV9 and J usage is TRBJ2-7, with 8 bases aligning to TRBD2. CDR3 size: 16 residues. Germline assignment: CDR1 SGDLS and CDR2 YYNGEE. With 3 bases clipped from V and 5 bases from J, the junction kept 13 bases outside the gene matches. The CDR3 loop reads CASSAPGGGGQNEQYF. As DNA, the CDR3 is TGTGCCAGCAGCGCCCCCGGGGGCGGGGGGCAGAACGAGCAGTACTTC.